This T cell receptor (beta chain) originates from a study of T cells in Graves' hyperthyroidism and ophthalmopathy. Study findings and constraints: Most thyroid clonotypes that were expanded above 0.001 also turned up in blood.

This CDR3 contains 15 residues. Germline CDR1 GTSNPN, CDR2 SVGIG (reference sequence). J lost 5 bases, V lost 2 bases, and 10 bases had no gene match. Disease duration under 2 months; hyperthyroidism patients were aged 18 to 65. Used for diagnoses were clinical symptoms, serum thyroxine and TRAb, thyroid ultrasound and orbital computed tomography. Out of approximately 10 ml of fresh peripheral blood came the PBMCs. This clonotype showed up many times. Its antigen remains unidentified. The CDR3 regions of TCR beta were amplified from RNA transcripts. HTBI primers were employed in a first-round RT-PCR of the TCR CDR3. One entry per CDR3 protein, called by TCRdb with MiXCR from the multiplex PCR reads. The table includes some 270,000 distinct CDR3 sequences, approximately 13% detected once.

The V and J genes are TRBV30 and TRBJ2-5; 8 nucleotides agree with TRBD1. The sequencing sample was made of blood. The TCR sequence derives from a middle-aged woman with Graves' hyperthyroidism. CDR3 protein: CAWSTPDRAQETQYF. CDR3 bases: TGTGCCTGGAGTACCCCGGACAGGGCCCAGGAGACCCAGTACTTC.